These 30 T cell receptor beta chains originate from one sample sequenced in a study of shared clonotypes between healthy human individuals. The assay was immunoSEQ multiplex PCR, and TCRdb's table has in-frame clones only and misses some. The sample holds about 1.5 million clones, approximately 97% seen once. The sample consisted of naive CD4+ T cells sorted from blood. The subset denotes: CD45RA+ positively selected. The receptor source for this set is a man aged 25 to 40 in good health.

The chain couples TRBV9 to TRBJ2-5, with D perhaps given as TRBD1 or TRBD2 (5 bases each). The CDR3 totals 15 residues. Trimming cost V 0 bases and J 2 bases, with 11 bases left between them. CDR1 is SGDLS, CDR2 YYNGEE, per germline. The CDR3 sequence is CASSVGPREQETQYF. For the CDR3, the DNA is TGTGCCAGCAGCGTAGGTCCCAGGGAGCAAGAGACCCAGTACTTC.

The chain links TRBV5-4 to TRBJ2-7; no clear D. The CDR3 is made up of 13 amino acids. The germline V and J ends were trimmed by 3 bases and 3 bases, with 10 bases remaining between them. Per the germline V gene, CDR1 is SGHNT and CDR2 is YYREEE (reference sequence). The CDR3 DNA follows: TGTGCCAGCAGCTCGTCAGGCCGCTACGAGCAGTACTTC. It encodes CASSSSGRYEQYF.

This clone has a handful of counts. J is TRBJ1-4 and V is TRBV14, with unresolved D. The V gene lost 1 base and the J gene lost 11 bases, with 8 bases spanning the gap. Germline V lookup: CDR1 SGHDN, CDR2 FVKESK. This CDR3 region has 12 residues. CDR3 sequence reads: CASSQAGIKLFF. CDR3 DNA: TGTGCCAGCAGCCAAGCGGGGATTAAACTGTTTTTT.

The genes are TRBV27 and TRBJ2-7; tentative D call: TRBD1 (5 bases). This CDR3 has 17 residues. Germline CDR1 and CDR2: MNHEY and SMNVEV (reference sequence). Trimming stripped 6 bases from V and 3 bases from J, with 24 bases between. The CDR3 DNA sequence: TGTGCCAGCAGCCGTCACCCGTTGACAGCAGTAAACTACGAGCAGTACTTC. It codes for CASSRHPLTAVNYEQYF.

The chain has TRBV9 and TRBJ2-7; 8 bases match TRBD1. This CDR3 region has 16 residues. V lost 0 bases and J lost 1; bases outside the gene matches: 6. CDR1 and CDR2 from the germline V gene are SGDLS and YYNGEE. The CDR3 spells CASSVEPGGFSYEQYF. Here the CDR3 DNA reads TGTGCCAGCAGCGTAGAGCCAGGGGGCTTTTCCTACGAGCAGTACTTC.

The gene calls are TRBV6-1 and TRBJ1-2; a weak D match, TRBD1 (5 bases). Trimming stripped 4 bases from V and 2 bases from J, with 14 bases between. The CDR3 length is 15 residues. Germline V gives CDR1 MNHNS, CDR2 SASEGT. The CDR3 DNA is TGTGCCAGCAGTGTAGGCAGGGCATGGAACTATGGCTACACCTTC. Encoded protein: CASSVGRAWNYGYTF.

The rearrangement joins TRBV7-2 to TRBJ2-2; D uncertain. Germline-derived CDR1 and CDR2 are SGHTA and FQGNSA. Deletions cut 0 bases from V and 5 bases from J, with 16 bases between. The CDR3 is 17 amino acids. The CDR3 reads CASSLAESISYTGELFF. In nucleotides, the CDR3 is TGTGCCAGCAGCTTAGCCGAAAGTATTTCCTATACCGGGGAGCTGTTTTTT. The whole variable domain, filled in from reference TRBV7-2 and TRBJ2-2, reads GAGVSQSPSNKVTEKGKDVELRCDPISGHTALYWYRQSLGQGLEFLIYFQGNSAPDKSGLPSDRFSAERTGGSVSTLTIQRTQQEDSAVYLCASSLAESISYTGELFFGEGSRLTVL.

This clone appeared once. CDR3 region: CASSIRDRGETQYF. In DNA, the CDR3 is TGCGCCAGCAGCATTAGGGACAGGGGTGAGACCCAGTACTTC. J is TRBJ2-5 and V is TRBV5-1, with 10 bases identical to TRBD1. The CDR3 loop spans 14 amino acids. The trim removed 4 bases at V and 5 bases at J, leaving 5 bases unmatched. CDR1 is SGHRS and CDR2 is YFSETQ in the germline V gene.

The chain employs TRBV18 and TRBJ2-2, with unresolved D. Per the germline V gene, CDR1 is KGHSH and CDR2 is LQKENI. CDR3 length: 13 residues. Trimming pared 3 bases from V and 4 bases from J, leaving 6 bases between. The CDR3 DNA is TGTGCCAGCTCACCGACACGCACCGGGGAGCTGTTTTTT. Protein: CASSPTRTGELFF.

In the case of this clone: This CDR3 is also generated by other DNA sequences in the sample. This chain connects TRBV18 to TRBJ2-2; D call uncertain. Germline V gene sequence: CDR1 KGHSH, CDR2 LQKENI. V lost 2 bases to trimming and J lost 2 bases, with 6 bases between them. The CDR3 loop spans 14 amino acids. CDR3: CASSPLGNTGELFF. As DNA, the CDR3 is TGTGCCAGCTCACCATTAGGTAACACCGGGGAGCTGTTTTTT.

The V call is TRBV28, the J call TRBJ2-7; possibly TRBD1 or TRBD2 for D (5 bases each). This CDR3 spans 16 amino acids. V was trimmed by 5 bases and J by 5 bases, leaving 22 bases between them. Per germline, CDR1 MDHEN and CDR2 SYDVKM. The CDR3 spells CASSRPGQVTADEQYF. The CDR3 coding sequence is TGTGCCAGCAGTCGACCGGGGCAGGTGACAGCCGACGAGCAGTACTTC.

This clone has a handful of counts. CDR3 loop: CAISEHDRGYGYTF. CDR3 nucleotide sequence: TGTGCCATCAGTGAGCATGACAGGGGCTATGGCTACACCTTC. The chain is built from TRBV10-3 and TRBJ1-2, with 8 bases that match TRBD1. The ends lost 2 bases at V and 4 bases at J; junction bases unmatched: 3. This CDR3 has 14 residues. Looked up from germline, CDR1 is ENHRY and CDR2 is SYGVKD.

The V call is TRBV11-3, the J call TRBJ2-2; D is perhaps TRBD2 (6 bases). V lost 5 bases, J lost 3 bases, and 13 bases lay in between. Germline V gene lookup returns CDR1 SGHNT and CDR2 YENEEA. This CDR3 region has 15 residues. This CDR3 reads CASSGSGTYTGELFF. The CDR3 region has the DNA TGTGCCAGCAGCGGTTCCGGGACTTACACCGGGGAGCTGTTTTTT.

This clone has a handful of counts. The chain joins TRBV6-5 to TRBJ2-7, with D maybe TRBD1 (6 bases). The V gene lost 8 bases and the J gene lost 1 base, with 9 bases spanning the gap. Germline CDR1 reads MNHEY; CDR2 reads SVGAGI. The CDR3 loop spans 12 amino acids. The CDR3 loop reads CASLQGSYEQYF. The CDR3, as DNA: TGTGCCAGCCTACAGGGTTCCTACGAGCAGTACTTC.

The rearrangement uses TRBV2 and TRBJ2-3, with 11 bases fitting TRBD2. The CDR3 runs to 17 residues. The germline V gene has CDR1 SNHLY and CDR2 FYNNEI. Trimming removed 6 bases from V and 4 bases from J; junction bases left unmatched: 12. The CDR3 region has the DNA TGTGCCAGCAGAGAGGGATTACTAGCGGGAGTAGCAGATACGCAGTATTTT. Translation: CASREGLLAGVADTQYF.

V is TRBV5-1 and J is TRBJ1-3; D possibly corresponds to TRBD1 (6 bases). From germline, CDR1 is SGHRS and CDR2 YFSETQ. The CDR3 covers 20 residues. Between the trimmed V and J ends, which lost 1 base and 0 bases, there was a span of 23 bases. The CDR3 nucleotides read TGCGCCAGCAGCTTGTTGTTTGGAGGGGGGAAGGTGAGCTCTGGAAACACCATATATTTT. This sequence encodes CASSLLFGGGKVSSGNTIYF.

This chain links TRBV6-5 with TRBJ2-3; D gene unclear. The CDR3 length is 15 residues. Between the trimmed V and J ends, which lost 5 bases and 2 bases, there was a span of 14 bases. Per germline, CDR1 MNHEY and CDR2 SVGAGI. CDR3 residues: CASSKKWTSTDTQYF. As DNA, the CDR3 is TGTGCCAGCAGTAAAAAGTGGACCTCCACAGATACGCAGTATTTT.

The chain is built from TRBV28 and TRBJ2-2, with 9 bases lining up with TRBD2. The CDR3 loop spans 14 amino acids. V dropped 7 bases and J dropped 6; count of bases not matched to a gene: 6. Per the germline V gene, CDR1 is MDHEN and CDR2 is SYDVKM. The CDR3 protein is CASTVSGRPGELFF. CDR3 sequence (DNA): TGTGCCAGCACCGTTAGCGGGAGACCCGGGGAGCTGTTTTTT. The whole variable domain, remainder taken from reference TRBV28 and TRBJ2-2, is DVKVTQSSRYLVKRTGEKVFLECVQDMDHENMFWYRQDPGLGLRLIYFSYDVKMKEKGDIPEGYSVSREKKERFSLILESASTNQTSMYLCASTVSGRPGELFFGEGSRLTVL.

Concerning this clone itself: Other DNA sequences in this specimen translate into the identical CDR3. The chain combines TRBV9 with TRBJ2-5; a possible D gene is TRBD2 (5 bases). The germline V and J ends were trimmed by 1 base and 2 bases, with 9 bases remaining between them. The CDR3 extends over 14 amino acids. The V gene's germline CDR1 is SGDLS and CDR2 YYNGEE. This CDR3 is CASSVSSGQETQYF. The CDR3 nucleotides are TGTGCCAGCAGCGTATCTTCGGGACAAGAGACCCAGTACTTC.

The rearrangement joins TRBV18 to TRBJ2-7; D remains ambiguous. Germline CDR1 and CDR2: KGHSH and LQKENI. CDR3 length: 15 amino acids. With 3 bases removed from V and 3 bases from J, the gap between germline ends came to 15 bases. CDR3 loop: CASSPHPPVNYEQYF. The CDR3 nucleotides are TGTGCCAGCTCACCCCATCCGCCAGTCAACTACGAGCAGTACTTC. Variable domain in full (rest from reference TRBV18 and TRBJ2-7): NAGVMQNPRHLVRRRGQEARLRCSPMKGHSHVYWYRQLPEEGLKFMVYLQKENIIDESGMPKERFSAEFPKEGPSILRIQQVVRGDSAAYFCASSPHPPVNYEQYFGPGTRLTVT.

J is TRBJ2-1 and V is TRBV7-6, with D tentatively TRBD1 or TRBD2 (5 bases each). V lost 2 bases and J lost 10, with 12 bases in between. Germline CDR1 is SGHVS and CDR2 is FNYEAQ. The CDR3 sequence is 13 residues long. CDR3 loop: CASSLQLRDEQFF. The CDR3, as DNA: TGTGCCAGCAGCTTACAGCTCCGGGACGAGCAGTTCTTC.

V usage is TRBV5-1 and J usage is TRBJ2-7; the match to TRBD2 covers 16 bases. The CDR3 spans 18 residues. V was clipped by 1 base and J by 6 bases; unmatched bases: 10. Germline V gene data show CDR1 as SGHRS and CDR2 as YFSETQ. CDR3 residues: CASSLPPGLAGGRPEQYF. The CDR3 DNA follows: TGCGCCAGCAGCTTGCCCCCGGGACTAGCGGGAGGGCGACCCGAGCAGTACTTC. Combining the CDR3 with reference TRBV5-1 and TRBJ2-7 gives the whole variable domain KAGVTQTPRYLIKTRGQQVTLSCSPISGHRSVSWYQQTPGQGLQFLFEYFSETQRNKGNFPGRFSGRQFSNSRSEMNVSTLELGDSALYLCASSLPPGLAGGRPEQYFGPGTRLTVT.

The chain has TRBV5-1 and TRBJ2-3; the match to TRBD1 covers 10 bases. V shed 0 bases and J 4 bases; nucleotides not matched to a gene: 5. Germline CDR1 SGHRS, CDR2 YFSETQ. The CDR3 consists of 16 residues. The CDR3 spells CASSLARDRGPDTQYF. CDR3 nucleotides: TGCGCCAGCAGCTTGGCCCGGGACAGGGGACCAGATACGCAGTATTTT. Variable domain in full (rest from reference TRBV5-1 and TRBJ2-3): KAGVTQTPRYLIKTRGQQVTLSCSPISGHRSVSWYQQTPGQGLQFLFEYFSETQRNKGNFPGRFSGRQFSNSRSEMNVSTLELGDSALYLCASSLARDRGPDTQYFGPGTRLTVL.

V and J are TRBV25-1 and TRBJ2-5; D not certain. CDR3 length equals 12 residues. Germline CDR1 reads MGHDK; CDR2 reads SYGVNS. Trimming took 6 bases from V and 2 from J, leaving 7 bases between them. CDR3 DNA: TGTGCCAGCAGACGGCGGCAAGAGACCCAGTACTTC. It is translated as CASRRRQETQYF.

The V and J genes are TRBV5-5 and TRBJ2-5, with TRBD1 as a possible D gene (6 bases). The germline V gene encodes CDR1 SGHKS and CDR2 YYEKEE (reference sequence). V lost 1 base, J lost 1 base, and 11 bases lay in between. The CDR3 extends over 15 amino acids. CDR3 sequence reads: CASSLTGLVQETQYF. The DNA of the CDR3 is TGTGCCAGCAGCTTGACAGGGTTGGTCCAAGAGACCCAGTACTTC.

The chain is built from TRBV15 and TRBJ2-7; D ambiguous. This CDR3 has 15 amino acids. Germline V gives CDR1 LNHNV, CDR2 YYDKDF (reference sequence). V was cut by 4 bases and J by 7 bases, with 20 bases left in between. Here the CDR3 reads CATSTQGPLRGEQYF. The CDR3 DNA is TGTGCCACCAGCACCCAAGGACCACTACGTGGGGAGCAGTACTTC.

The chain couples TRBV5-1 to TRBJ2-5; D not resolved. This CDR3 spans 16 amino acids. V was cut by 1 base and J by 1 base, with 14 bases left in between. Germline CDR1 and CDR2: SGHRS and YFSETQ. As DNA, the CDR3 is TGCGCCAGCAGCTTGACGGCAGTAGCTGGCCAAGAGACCCAGTACTTC. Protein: CASSLTAVAGQETQYF.

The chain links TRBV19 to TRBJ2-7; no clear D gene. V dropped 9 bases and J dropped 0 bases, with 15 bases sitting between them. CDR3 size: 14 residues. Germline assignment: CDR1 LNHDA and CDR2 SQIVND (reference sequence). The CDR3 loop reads CASSPVPDSYEQYF. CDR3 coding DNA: TGTGCCAGCTCGCCTGTCCCCGACTCCTACGAGCAGTACTTC.

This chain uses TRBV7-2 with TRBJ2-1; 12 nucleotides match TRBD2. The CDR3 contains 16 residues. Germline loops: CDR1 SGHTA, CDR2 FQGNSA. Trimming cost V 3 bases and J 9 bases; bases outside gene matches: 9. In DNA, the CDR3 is TGTGCCAGCAGCTTGGTTCCTAGCGGGAGGGCCTTTGAGCAGTTCTTC. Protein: CASSLVPSGRAFEQFF. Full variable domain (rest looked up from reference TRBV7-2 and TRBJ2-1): GAGVSQSPSNKVTEKGKDVELRCDPISGHTALYWYRQSLGQGLEFLIYFQGNSAPDKSGLPSDRFSAERTGGSVSTLTIQRTQQEDSAVYLCASSLVPSGRAFEQFFGPGTRLTVL.

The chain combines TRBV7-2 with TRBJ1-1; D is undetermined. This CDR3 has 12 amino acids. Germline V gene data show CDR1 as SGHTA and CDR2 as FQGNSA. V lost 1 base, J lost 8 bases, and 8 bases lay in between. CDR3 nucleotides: TGTGCCAGCAGCTTAGTTAAAATAGAAGCTTTCTTT. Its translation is CASSLVKIEAFF.